Only one count was recorded for the clone carrying this T cell receptor (beta chain). Profiling relied on immunoSEQ multiplex PCR, and the TCRdb table lists in-frame clones only, not all of them. Found here are around 160,000 clones, about four fifths of them singletons; the top ten hold about 11%. The data stem from a study of blood T cell repertoires in COVID-19. The CDR3 contains 14 residues. V lost 2 bases to trimming and J lost 4 bases; unmatched junction nucleotides: 0. From germline, CDR1 is MNHEY and CDR2 SVGAGI. The sample comprised PBMCs or T cells enriched from blood (not recorded which). The TCR originated in a man in his fifties who had recovered from COVID-19. The chain is built from TRBV6-5 and TRBJ1-1; TRBD1 aligns across 11 bases. The DNA of the CDR3 is TGTGCCAGCAGTTACGGGACAGGGGGCACTGAAGCTTTCTTT. It encodes CASSYGTGGTEAFF.